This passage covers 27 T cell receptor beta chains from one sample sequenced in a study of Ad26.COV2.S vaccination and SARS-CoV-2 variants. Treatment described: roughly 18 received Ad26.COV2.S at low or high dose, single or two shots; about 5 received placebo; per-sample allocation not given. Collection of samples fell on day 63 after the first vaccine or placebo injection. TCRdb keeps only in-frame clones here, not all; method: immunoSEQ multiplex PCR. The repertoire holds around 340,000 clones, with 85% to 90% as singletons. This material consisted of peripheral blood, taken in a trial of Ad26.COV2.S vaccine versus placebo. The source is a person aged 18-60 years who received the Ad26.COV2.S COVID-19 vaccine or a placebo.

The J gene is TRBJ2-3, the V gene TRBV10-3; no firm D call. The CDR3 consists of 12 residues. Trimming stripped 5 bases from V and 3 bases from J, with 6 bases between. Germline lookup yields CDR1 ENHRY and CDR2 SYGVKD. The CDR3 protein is CAISLETDTQYF. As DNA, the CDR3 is TGTGCCATCAGTCTAGAAACAGATACGCAGTATTTT.

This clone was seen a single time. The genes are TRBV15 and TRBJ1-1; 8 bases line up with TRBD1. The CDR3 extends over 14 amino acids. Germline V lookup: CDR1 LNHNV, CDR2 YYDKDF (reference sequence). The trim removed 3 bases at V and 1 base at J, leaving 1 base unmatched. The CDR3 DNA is TGTGCCACCAGCAGCGACAGGGGGAACACTGAAGCTTTCTTT. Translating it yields CATSSDRGNTEAFF.

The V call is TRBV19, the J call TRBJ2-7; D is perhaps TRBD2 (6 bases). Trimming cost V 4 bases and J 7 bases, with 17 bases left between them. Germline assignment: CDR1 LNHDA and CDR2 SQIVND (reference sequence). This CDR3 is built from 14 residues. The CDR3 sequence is CASSTDFGGDEQYF. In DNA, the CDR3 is TGTGCCAGTAGTACCGATTTTGGAGGGGATGAGCAGTACTTC.

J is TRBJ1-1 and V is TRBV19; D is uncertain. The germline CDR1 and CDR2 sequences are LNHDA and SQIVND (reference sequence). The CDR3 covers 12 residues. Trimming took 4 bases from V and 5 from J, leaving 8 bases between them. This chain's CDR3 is CASSRRGTEAFF. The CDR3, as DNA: TGTGCCAGTAGTAGGAGAGGGACTGAAGCTTTCTTT.

The CDR3 here is CAIRQPGLKNEQFF. CDR3 DNA sequence: TGTGCCATCAGGCAACCGGGACTTAAAAATGAGCAGTTCTTC. This chain connects TRBV10-3 to TRBJ2-1, with D possibly matching TRBD2 (6 bases). This CDR3 has 14 amino acids. Trimming shortened V by 6 bases and J by 7 bases, and 16 bases separated the two germline ends. Germline V gives CDR1 ENHRY, CDR2 SYGVKD.

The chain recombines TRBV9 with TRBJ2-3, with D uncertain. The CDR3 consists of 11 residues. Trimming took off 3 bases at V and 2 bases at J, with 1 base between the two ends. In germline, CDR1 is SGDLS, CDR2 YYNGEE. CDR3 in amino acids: CASSDTDTQYF. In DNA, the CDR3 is TGTGCCAGCAGCGACACAGATACGCAGTATTTT.

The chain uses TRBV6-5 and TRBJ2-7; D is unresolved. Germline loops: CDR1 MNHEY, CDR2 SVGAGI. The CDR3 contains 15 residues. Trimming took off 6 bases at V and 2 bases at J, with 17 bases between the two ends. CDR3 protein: CASRPPSSNTYEQYF. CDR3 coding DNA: TGTGCCAGCAGACCCCCGAGTAGCAATACCTACGAGCAGTACTTC.

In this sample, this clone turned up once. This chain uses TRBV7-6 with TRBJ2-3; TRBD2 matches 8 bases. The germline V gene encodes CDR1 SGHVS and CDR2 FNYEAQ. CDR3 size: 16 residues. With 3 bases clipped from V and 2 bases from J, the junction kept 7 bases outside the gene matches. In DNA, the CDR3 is TGTGCCAGCAGCTTTACAGCGGGGGTAAACACAGATACGCAGTATTTT. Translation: CASSFTAGVNTDTQYF.

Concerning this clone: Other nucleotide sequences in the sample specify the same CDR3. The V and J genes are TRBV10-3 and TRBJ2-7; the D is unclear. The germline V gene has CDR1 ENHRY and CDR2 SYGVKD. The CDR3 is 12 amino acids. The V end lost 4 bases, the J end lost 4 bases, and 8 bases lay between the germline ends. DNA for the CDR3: TGTGCCATCAGTGGGACCGGATACGAGCAGTACTTC. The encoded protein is CAISGTGYEQYF.

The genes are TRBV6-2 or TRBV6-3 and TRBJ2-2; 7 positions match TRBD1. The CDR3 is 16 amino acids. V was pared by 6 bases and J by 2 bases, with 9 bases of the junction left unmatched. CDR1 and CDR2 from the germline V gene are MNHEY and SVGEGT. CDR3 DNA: TGTGCCAGCAGCCGAGGGACAGTCACAAACACCGGGGAGCTGTTTTTT. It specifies CASSRGTVTNTGELFF.

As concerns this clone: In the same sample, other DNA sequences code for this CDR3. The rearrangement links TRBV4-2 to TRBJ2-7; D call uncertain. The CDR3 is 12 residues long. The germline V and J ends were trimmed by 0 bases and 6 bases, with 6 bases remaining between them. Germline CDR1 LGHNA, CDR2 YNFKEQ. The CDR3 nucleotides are TGTGCCAGCAGCCAAGATAGGGCCGAGCAGTACTTC. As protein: CASSQDRAEQYF.

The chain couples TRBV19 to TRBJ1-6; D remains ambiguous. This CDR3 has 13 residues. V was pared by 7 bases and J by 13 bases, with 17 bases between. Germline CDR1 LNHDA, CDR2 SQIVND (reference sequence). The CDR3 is CASIRLHYLPLHF. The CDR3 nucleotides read TGTGCCAGTATTCGTCTACATTATTTGCCCCTCCACTTT.

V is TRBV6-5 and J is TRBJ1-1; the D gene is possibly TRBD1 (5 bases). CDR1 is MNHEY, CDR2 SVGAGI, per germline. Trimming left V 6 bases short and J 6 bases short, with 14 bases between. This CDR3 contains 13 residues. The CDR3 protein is CASRYTGTAEAFF. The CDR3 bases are TGTGCCAGCAGGTATACCGGGACCGCTGAAGCTTTCTTT.

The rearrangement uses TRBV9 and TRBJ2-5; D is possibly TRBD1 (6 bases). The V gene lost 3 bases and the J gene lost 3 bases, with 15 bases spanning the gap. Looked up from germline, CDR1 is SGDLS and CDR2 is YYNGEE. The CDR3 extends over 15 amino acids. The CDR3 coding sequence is TGTGCCAGCAGCGCTGCGACAGGCCACGAAGAGACCCAGTACTTC. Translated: CASSAATGHEETQYF.

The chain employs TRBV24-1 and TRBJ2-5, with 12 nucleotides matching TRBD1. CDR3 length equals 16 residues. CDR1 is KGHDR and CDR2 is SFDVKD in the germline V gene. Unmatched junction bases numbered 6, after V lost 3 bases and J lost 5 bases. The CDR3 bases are TGTGCCACCAGTGATACCGGGACAGGGGGCGGGGAGACCCAGTACTTC. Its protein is CATSDTGTGGGETQYF.

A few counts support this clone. CDR3 region: CASSEGGNTIYF. The CDR3 region has the DNA TGTGCCAGCAGTGAAGGTGGAAACACCATATATTTT. The chain combines TRBV2 with TRBJ1-3; the D is unclear. Trimming shortened V by 1 base and J by 3 bases, and 1 base separated the two germline ends. There are 12 residues in the CDR3. Germline CDR1 and CDR2: SNHLY and FYNNEI.

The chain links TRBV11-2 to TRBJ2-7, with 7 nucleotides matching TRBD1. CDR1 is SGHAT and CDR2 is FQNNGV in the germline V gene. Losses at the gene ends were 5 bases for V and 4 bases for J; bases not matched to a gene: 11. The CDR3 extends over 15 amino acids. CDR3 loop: CASSVDRDRDYEQYF. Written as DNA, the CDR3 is TGTGCCAGCAGCGTTGACCGGGACAGAGATTACGAGCAGTACTTC.

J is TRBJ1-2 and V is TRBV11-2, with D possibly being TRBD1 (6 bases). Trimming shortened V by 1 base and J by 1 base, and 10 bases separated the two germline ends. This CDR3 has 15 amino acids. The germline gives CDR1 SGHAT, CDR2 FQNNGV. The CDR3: CASSLGLRGNYGYTF. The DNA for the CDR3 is TGTGCCAGCAGCTTAGGTCTCAGGGGTAACTATGGCTACACCTTC.

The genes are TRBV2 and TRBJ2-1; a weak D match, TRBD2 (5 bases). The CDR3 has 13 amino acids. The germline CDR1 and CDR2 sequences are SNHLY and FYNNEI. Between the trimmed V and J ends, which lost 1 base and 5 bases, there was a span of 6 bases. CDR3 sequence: CASSEGRDNEQFF. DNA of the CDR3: TGTGCCAGCAGTGAAGGGCGGGACAATGAGCAGTTCTTC.

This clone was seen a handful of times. The DNA of the CDR3 is TGTGCCAGCAGCCAAGTGCCGGGACAGGGTTCCTTCTATGGCTACACCTTC. Its translation: CASSQVPGQGSFYGYTF. The rearrangement uses TRBV3-1 (or the pseudogene TRBV3-2) and TRBJ1-2; 9 bases fit TRBD1. V dropped 1 base and J dropped 4; count of bases not matched to a gene: 10. The CDR3 is 17 residues long. In germline, CDR1 is LGHDT, CDR2 YNNKEL (reference sequence).

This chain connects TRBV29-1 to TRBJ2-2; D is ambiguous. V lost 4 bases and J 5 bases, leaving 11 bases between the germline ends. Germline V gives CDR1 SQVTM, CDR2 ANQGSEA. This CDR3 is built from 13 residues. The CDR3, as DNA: TGCAGCGTTGCTCCGGATGGGACCGGGGAGCTGTTTTTT. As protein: CSVAPDGTGELFF.

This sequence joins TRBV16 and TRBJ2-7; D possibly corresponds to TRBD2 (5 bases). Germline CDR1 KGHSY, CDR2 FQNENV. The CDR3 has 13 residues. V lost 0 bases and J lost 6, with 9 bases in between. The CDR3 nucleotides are TGTGCCAGCAGCCAATCCCTTGAGGGCGAGCAGTACTTC. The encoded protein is CASSQSLEGEQYF.

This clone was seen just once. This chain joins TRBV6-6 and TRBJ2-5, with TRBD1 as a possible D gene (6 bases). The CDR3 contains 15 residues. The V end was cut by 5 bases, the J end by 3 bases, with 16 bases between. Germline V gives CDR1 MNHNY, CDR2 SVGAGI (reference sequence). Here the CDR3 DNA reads TGTGCCAGCAGTGGGACAATCGGGACAAAAGAGACCCAGTACTTC. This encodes CASSGTIGTKETQYF.

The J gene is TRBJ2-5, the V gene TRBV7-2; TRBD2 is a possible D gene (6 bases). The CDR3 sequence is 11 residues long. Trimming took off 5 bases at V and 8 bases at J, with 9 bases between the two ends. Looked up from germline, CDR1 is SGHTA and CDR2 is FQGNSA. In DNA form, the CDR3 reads TGTGCCAGCAGCACAGCGGGTACCCAGTACTTC. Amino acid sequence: CASSTAGTQYF.

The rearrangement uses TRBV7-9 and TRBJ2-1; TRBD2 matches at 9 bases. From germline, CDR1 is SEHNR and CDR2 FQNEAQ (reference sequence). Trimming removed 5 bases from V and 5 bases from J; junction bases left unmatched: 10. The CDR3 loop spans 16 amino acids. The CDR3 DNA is TGTGCCAGCAGCACCCCCGGGACTAGCAATAACAATGAGCAGTTCTTC. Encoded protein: CASSTPGTSNNNEQFF. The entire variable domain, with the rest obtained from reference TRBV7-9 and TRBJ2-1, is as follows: DTGVSQNPRHKITKRGQNVTFRCDPISEHNRLYWYRQTLGQGPEFLTYFQNEAQLEKSRLLSDRFSAERPKGSFSTLEIQRTEQGDSAMYLCASSTPGTSNNNEQFFGPGTRLTVL.

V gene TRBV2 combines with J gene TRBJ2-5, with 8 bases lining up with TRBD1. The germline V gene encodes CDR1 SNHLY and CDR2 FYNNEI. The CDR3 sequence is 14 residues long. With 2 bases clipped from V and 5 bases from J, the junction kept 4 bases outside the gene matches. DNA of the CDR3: TGTGCCAGCAGTGAAATGGACAGGGTCGAGACCCAGTACTTC. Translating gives CASSEMDRVETQYF.

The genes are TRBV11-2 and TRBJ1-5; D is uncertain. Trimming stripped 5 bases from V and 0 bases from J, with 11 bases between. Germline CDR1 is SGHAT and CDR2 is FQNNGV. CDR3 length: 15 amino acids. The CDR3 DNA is TGTGCCAGCAGCCTAAACCACTATAGCAATCAGCCCCAGCATTTT. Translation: CASSLNHYSNQPQHF.